This TCR beta chain comes out of a study of long-term antiretroviral therapy in people with HIV. The study, taken as a whole, reports: HIV repertoires spanned narrower CDR3 length ranges than controls.

Worth noting for this clone: Its antigen remains unidentified.

The V gene lost 0 bases and the J gene lost 1 base, with 9 bases spanning the gap. The CDR3 runs to 16 residues. Germline assignment: CDR1 LGHNA and CDR2 YSLEER. They ran version v3.0 of the immunoSEQ assay at survey level. Assay: immunoSEQ multiplex PCR; the TCRdb copy retains only in-frame clones and omits some. The sample consists of 13,000 to 15,000 clones, roughly 86% of them appearing once. Every one of the participants with HIV received treatment in the United States. The chain links TRBV4-3 to TRBJ2-2; TRBD1 might be the D (6 bases). The receptor's source is a man in his forties with HIV. The sample was unsorted PBMCs, taken 6.2 years after starting antiretroviral therapy. This CDR3 reads CASSQEWGQNTGELFF. The CDR3 coding sequence is TGCGCCAGCAGCCAAGAGTGGGGGCAGAACACCGGGGAGCTGTTTTTT.